What follows is one TCR beta chain and its context. The sample originates from a study of blood T cell repertoires in COVID-19. Study overall: Samples of COVID-19 (acute and convalescent) were obtained from the United States, Italy and Spain. Sample material is recorded as cDNA or gDNA derived from T cells, B-cell-depleted T cells, or PBMCs.

In the original workflow: Amplification of reference gene primers was used by the study to estimate nucleated cell counts. Assay: immunoSEQ multiplex PCR; the TCRdb copy retains only in-frame clones and omits some. That table gives V, J and clone size, and the DNA gave D and trimming. The sample gives around 26,000 clones, under 90% of which show up once; roughly 30% is in the top ten. The CDR3 covers 15 residues. Per the germline V gene, CDR1 is MNHEY and CDR2 is SMNVEV (reference sequence). The V and J ends lost 5 bases and 2 bases, in that order; junction bases with no gene match: 6. The source of this sequence is a human donor in a cohort sampled during active COVID-19. The V call is TRBV27, the J call TRBJ2-7, with 10 bases that match TRBD1. Source material: peripheral blood. The CDR3, as DNA: TGTGCCAGCAGTGTCGCCGGGACAGGGGCCTACGAGCAGTACTTC. It is translated as CASSVAGTGAYEQYF.